This entry lists 17 T cell receptor beta chains sequenced from one sample in a study of T cells in Graves' hyperthyroidism and ophthalmopathy. Using RNA transcripts as the source, TCR beta CDR3 regions were amplified. When the TCR CDR3 underwent first-round RT-PCR, the HTBI primer set was used. TCRdb analysed the multiplex PCR reads with MiXCR anew, one entry per CDR3 protein. The table lists some 620,000 distinct CDR3 sequences, roughly 17% of them singletons. Sequenced: blood. The origin of the receptors is a woman aged 25-40 years with Graves' hyperthyroidism.

Of note for this clonotype: Germline is not matched at one junction end, which may reflect a read error. The CDR3 sequence: CASSLIRGPYEQYF. DNA of the CDR3: TGTGCTAGCAGTTTAATCAGGGGGCCCTACGAGCAGTACTTC. The chain uses TRBV27 and TRBJ2-7; 8 bases match TRBD1. The CDR3 spans 14 residues. Germline CDR1 is MNHEY and CDR2 is SMNVEV (reference sequence).

This clonotype was counted between two and nine times. V usage is TRBV11-1 and J usage is TRBJ2-1; TRBD1 agrees at 7 bases. CDR1 SGHAT and CDR2 FQDESV come from the germline V gene (reference sequence). With 5 bases clipped from V and 3 bases from J, the junction kept 16 bases outside the gene matches. This CDR3 comprises 18 residues. CDR3 loop: CASSNGQAVMTFYNEQFF. The CDR3 DNA reads TGTGCCAGCAGCAACGGACAGGCCGTGATGACGTTCTACAATGAGCAGTTCTTC.

The sample holds many counts of this clonotype. This chain links TRBV2 with TRBJ2-1; a possible D gene is TRBD2 (5 bases). The CDR3 loop spans 16 amino acids. Germline values: CDR1 SNHLY, CDR2 FYNNEI. Trimming cost V 2 bases and J 5 bases, with 16 bases left between them. CDR3 nucleotide sequence: TGTGCCAGCAGTGAATCCGGGATCCCACCCAACAATGAGCAGTTCTTC. It encodes CASSESGIPPNNEQFF.

In the case of this clonotype: A much larger clone differs from this one at a single base, so this may be a read error. The rearrangement uses TRBV30 and TRBJ2-3; D is possibly TRBD1 (6 bases). The germline V gene encodes CDR1 GTSNPN and CDR2 SVGIG (reference sequence). Trimming stripped 8 bases from V and 0 bases from J, with 9 bases between. The CDR3 is 12 amino acids. For the CDR3, the DNA is TGTGCCCGGACAGCTAGCACAGATACGCAGTATTTT. It codes for CARTASTDTQYF.

This clonotype appeared many times. V is TRBV12-3 or TRBV12-4 and J is TRBJ1-2, with 10 bases identical to TRBD1. This CDR3 region has 15 residues. V lost 5 bases, J lost 4 bases, and 7 bases stayed unmatched. The DNA of the CDR3 is TGTGCCAGCAGTCCAAGACAGGGGGCAACCTATGGCTACACCTTC. Its protein is CASSPRQGATYGYTF.

This clonotype came up many times. The rearrangement links TRBV12-3 or TRBV12-4 to TRBJ1-5, with D unclear. Trimming left V 8 bases short and J 2 bases short, with 16 bases between. This CDR3 is built from 15 residues. The CDR3 region is CASSKTHKGNQPQHF. The CDR3 nucleotides are TGTGCCAGCTCCAAGACTCATAAGGGCAATCAGCCCCAGCATTTT.

This clonotype showed up just a few times. This sequence joins TRBV28 and TRBJ1-3, with D unclear. V was shortened by 11 bases and J by 3 bases, with 8 bases between the two germline ends. This CDR3 comprises 11 residues. Germline V gene sequence: CDR1 MDHEN, CDR2 SYDVKM. The chain's CDR3 is CAGLRGNTIYF. In DNA, the CDR3 is TGTGCCGGTCTCCGTGGAAACACCATATATTTT.

The chain couples TRBV30 to TRBJ1-1, with D perhaps matching TRBD1 (6 bases). CDR3 length equals 16 residues. Trimming removed 0 bases from V and 4 bases from J, with 18 bases in between. Per the germline V gene, CDR1 is GTSNPN and CDR2 is SVGIG (reference sequence). CDR3: CAWSVPWGRGSTEAFF. DNA for the CDR3: TGTGCCTGGAGTGTACCTTGGGGGCGCGGGAGCACTGAAGCTTTCTTT.

The V and J genes are TRBV18 and TRBJ2-7; 8 bases match TRBD1. Trimming removed 6 bases from V and 1 base from J; junction bases left unmatched: 8. Germline V gene sequence: CDR1 KGHSH, CDR2 LQKENI. This CDR3 comprises 15 residues. This CDR3 reads CASSNGQGNSYEQYF. CDR3 nucleotide sequence: TGTGCCAGCTCTAATGGACAGGGCAATTCCTACGAGCAGTACTTC.

This clonotype was detected many times. The chain uses TRBV28 and TRBJ1-2; TRBD1 might be the D (5 bases). This CDR3 is 15 amino acids long. The V end lost 7 bases, the J end lost 7 bases, and 22 bases lay between the germline ends. Germline V lookup: CDR1 MDHEN, CDR2 SYDVKM. CDR3 in amino acids: CASIGSRGAVLGYTF. CDR3 bases: TGTGCCAGCATCGGCTCGAGAGGGGCGGTTCTTGGCTACACCTTC.

This clonotype was detected many times. The rearrangement uses TRBV28 and TRBJ1-5, with 12 bases identical to TRBD1. The CDR3 contains 16 residues. The germline V gene has CDR1 MDHEN and CDR2 SYDVKM. V lost 3 bases and J lost 4; bases outside the gene matches: 4. CDR3 protein: CASSFQGQGANQPQHF. In DNA, the CDR3 is TGTGCCAGCAGTTTTCAGGGACAGGGGGCGAATCAGCCCCAGCATTTT.

The J gene is TRBJ2-3, the V gene TRBV5-1, with D possibly matching TRBD2 (5 bases). CDR1 is SGHRS and CDR2 is YFSETQ in the germline V gene. This CDR3 has 16 amino acids. V was shortened by 2 bases and J by 6 bases, with 19 bases between the two germline ends. CDR3 sequence reads: CASSFMAGPLEDTQYF. CDR3 DNA: TGCGCCAGCAGCTTCATGGCGGGCCCCCTCGAGGATACGCAGTATTTT.

This clonotype was counted only a few times. V usage is TRBV29-1 and J usage is TRBJ1-1; D uncertain. The CDR3 contains 11 residues. The V gene's germline CDR1 is SQVTM and CDR2 ANQGSEA. V was pared by 4 bases and J by 7 bases, with 10 bases between. The DNA of the CDR3 is TGCAGCGTTGGGCAGGACGGTGAAGCTTTCTTT. It codes for CSVGQDGEAFF.

This clonotype was counted many times. Germline is not matched at one junction end, which may reflect a read error. This chain links TRBV12-3 or TRBV12-4 with TRBJ2-3; 7 bases are a match to TRBD1. CDR3 size: 16 residues. The CDR3 here is CASRLAGTASTDTQYF. CDR3 DNA: TGTGCCAGCAGATTAGCCGGGACAGCAAGCACAGATACGCAGTATTTT.

This clonotype was picked up many times. The chain has TRBV2 and TRBJ1-2; 7 bases map to TRBD1. V lost 5 bases to trimming and J lost 4 bases; unmatched junction nucleotides: 10. The CDR3 contains 15 residues. The germline V gene has CDR1 SNHLY and CDR2 FYNNEI. CDR3 amino acids: CASSNLDRVGYGYTF. CDR3 sequence (DNA): TGTGCCAGCAGTAACCTTGACAGGGTGGGCTATGGCTACACCTTC.

This chain connects TRBV5-1 to TRBJ2-1; TRBD2 matches 13 bases. In germline, CDR1 is SGHRS, CDR2 YFSETQ. Trimming took 5 bases from V and 5 from J; bases not matched to a gene: 4. The CDR3 covers 15 residues. The CDR3 DNA follows: TGCGCCAGCAGAAGAGGACTAGCGGGGGACAATGAGCAGTTCTTC. This translates into CASRRGLAGDNEQFF. Variable domain in full (rest from reference TRBV5-1 and TRBJ2-1): KAGVTQTPRYLIKTRGQQVTLSCSPISGHRSVSWYQQTPGQGLQFLFEYFSETQRNKGNFPGRFSGRQFSNSRSEMNVSTLELGDSALYLCASRRGLAGDNEQFFGPGTRLTVL.

In regard to this clonotype: One end of the junction does not line up with germline, which may come from a read error. This sequence joins TRBV5-1 and TRBJ1-2; D is undetermined. Germline V gene data show CDR1 as SGHRS and CDR2 as YFSETQ. The CDR3 runs 11 residues. The CDR3 coding sequence is TGTGCCAGCAGCTTTAGGAATGGCTACACCTTC. As protein: CASSFRNGYTF.